Sequencing of this T cell receptor (beta chain) was carried out in a study of blood T cell repertoires in COVID-19. Across the whole study: Donors in the United States, Italy and Spain gave samples during acute or convalescent COVID-19. PBMCs, B-cell-depleted T cells, or T cells were the source of the cDNA or gDNA that made up the material.

As handled by the study authors: For nucleated cells, counts were estimated from reference gene primer amplification. TCRdb's copy holds only in-frame clones and misses some; the assay was immunoSEQ multiplex PCR. That table furnishes V, J and clone size, whereas the DNA furnished D and trimming. The sample includes roughly 92,000 clones, 90% of them seen just once. V lost 0 bases and J lost 2, with 10 bases in between. The germline V gene has CDR1 MGHRA and CDR2 YSYEKL. The CDR3 length is 15 residues. The chain joins TRBV4-1 to TRBJ2-5; D is uncertain. The sequencing input was peripheral blood. The TCR was taken from a man in his fifties or sixties with acute or convalescent COVID-19. CDR3 in amino acids: CASSQDFRVQETQYF. In DNA form, the CDR3 reads TGCGCCAGCAGCCAAGATTTTCGGGTACAAGAGACCCAGTACTTC.